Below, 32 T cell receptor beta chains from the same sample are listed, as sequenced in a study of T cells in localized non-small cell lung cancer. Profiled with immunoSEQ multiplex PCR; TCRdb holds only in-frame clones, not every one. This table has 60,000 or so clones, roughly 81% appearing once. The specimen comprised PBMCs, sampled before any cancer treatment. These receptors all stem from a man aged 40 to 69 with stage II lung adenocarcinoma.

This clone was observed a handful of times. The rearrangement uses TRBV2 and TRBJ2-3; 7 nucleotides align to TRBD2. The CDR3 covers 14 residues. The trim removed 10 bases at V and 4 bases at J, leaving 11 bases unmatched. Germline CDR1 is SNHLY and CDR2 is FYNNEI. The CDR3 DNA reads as TGTGCCACCTCGGGGCAGGGAGGGTCAGATACGCAGTATTTT. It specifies CATSGQGGSDTQYF. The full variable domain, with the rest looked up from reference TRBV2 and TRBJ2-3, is EPEVTQTPSHQVTQMGQEVILRCVPISNHLYFYWYRQILGQKVEFLVSFYNNEISEKSEIFDDQFSVERPDGSNFTLKIRSTKLEDSAMYFCATSGQGGSDTQYFGPGTRLTVL.

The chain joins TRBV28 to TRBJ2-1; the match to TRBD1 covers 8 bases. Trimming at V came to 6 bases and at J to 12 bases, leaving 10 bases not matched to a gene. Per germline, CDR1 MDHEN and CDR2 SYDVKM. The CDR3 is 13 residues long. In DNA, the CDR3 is TGTGCCAGCAGCCAAGGAGCGGACAGGGTGCAGTTCTTC. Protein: CASSQGADRVQFF.

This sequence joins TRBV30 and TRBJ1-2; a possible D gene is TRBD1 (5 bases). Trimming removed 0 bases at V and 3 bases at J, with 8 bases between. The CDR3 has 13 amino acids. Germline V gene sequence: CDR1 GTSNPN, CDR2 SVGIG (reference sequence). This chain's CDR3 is CAWSVPGHYGYTF. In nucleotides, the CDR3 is TGTGCCTGGAGTGTACCAGGGCACTATGGCTACACCTTC.

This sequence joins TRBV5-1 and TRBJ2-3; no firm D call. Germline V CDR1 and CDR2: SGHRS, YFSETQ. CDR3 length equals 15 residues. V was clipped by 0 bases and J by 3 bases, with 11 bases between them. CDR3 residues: CASSLEPSETDTQYF. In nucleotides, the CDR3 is TGCGCCAGCAGCTTGGAACCCTCTGAGACAGATACGCAGTATTTT.

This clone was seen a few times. Here the CDR3 DNA reads TGTGCCAGCAGCCCTATGAACACTGAAGCTTTCTTT. It encodes CASSPMNTEAFF. This chain uses TRBV11-3 with TRBJ1-1; no definite D call. Germline loops: CDR1 SGHNT, CDR2 YENEEA. Deletions cut 5 bases from V and 0 bases from J, with 4 bases between. This CDR3 region has 12 residues.

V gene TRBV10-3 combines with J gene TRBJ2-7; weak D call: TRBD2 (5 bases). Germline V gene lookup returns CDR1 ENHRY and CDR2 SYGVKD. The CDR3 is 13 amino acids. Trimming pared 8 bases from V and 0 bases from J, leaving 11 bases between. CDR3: CAIWNGNSYEQYF. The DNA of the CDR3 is TGTGCCATCTGGAACGGGAACTCCTACGAGCAGTACTTC.

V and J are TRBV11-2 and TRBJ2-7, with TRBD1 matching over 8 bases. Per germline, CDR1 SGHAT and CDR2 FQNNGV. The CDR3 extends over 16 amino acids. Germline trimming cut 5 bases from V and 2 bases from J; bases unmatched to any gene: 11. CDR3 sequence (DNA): TGTGCCAGCAGCGATGGCCAAAGACAGGGGACCTACGAGCAGTACTTC. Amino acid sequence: CASSDGQRQGTYEQYF.

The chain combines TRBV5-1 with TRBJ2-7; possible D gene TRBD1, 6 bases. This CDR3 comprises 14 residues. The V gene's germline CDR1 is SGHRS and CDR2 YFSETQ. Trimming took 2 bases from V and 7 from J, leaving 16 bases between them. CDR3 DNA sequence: TGCGCCAGCAGCTTCGGAGACAGGTCTCCGGAGCAGTACTTC. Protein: CASSFGDRSPEQYF. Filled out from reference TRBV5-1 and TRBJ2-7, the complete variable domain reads KAGVTQTPRYLIKTRGQQVTLSCSPISGHRSVSWYQQTPGQGLQFLFEYFSETQRNKGNFPGRFSGRQFSNSRSEMNVSTLELGDSALYLCASSFGDRSPEQYFGPGTRLTVT.

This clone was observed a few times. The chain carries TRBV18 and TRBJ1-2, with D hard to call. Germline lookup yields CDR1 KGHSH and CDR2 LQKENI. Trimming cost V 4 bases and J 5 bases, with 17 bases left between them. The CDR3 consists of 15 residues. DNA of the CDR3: TGTGCCAGCTCACAGGAAACTTCGGTGAGGTATGGCTACACCTTC. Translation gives CASSQETSVRYGYTF.

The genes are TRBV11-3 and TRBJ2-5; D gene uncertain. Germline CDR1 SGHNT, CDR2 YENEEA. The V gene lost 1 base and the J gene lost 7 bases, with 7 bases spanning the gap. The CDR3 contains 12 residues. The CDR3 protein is CASSLVGPTQYF. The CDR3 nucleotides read TGTGCCAGCAGCTTAGTGGGCCCGACCCAGTACTTC.

CDR3 coding DNA: TGTGCCAGCAGCTTCGAAAGGGCGAACACTGAAGCTTTCTTT. It codes for CASSFERANTEAFF. The chain joins TRBV11-3 to TRBJ1-1, with D uncertain. This CDR3 has 14 residues. V lost 3 bases and J lost 1, with 9 bases in between. Germline V lookup: CDR1 SGHNT, CDR2 YENEEA.

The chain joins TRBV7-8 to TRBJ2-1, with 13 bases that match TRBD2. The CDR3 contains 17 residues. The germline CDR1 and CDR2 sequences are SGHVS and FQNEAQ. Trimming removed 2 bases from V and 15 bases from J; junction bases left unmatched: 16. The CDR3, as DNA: TGTGCCAGCAGCTTAACCACTTCGGGACTAGCGGGAAAGGAGGGGTTCTTC. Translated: CASSLTTSGLAGKEGFF.

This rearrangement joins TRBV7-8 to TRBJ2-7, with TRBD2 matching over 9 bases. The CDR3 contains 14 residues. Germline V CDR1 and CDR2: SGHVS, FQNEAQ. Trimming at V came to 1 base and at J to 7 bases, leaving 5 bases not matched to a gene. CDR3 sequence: CASSLVAGVYEQYF. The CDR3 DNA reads TGTGCCAGCAGCTTAGTAGCGGGAGTATATGAGCAGTACTTC.

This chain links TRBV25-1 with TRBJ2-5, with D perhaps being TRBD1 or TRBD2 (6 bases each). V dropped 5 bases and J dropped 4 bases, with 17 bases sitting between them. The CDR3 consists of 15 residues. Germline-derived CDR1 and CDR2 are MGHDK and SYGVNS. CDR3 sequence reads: CASSHARGGGETQYF. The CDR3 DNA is TGTGCCAGCAGTCATGCCCGAGGGGGAGGAGAGACCCAGTACTTC.

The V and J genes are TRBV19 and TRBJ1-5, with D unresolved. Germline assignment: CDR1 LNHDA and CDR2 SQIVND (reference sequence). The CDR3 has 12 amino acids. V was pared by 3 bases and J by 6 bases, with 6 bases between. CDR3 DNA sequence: TGTGCCAGTAGTATCAGCGGTCAGCCCCAGCATTTT. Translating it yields CASSISGQPQHF.

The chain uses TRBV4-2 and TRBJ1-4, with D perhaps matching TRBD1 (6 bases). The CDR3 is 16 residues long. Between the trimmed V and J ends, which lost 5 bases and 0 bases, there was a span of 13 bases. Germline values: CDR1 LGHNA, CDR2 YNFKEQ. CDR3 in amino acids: CASSALQGPTNEKLFF. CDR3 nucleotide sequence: TGTGCCAGCAGCGCCTTACAGGGACCAACTAATGAAAAACTGTTTTTT.

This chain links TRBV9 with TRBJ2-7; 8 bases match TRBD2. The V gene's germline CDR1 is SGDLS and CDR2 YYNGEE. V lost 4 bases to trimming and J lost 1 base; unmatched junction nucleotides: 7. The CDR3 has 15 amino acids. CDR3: CASSPSGSWSYEQYF. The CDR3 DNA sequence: TGTGCCAGCAGCCCAAGCGGGAGTTGGTCCTACGAGCAGTACTTC.

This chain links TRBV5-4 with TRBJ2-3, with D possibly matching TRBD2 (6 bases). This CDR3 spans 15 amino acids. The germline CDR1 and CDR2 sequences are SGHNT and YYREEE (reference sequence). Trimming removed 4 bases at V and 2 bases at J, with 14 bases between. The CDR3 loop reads CASSPIAEITDTQYF. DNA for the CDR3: TGTGCCAGCAGCCCGATAGCGGAGATCACAGATACGCAGTATTTT.

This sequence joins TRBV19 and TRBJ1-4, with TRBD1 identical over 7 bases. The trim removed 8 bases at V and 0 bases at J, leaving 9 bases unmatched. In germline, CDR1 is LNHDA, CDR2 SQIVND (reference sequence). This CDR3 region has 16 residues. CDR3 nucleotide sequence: TGTGCCAGTGGATACAGGGGACTAGCAACTAATGAAAAACTGTTTTTT. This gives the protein CASGYRGLATNEKLFF. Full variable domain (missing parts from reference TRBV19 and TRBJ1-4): DGGITQSPKYLFRKEGQNVTLSCEQNLNHDAMYWYRQDPGQGLRLIYYSQIVNDFQKGDIAEGYSVSREKKESFPLTVTSAQKNPTAFYLCASGYRGLATNEKLFFGSGTQLSVL.

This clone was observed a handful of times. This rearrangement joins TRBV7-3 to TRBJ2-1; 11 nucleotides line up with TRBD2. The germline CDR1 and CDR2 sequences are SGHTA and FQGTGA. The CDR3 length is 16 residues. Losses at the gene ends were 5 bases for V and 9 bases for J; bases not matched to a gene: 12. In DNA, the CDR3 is TGTGCCAGCAGCCCCCTGGGTCTAGCGGGAGGAGCTGAGCAGTTCTTC. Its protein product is CASSPLGLAGGAEQFF. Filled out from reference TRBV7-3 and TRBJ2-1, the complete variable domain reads GAGVSQTPSNKVTEKGKYVELRCDPISGHTALYWYRQSLGQGPEFLIYFQGTGAADDSGLPNDRFFAVRPEGSVSTLKIQRTERGDSAVYLCASSPLGLAGGAEQFFGPGTRLTVL.

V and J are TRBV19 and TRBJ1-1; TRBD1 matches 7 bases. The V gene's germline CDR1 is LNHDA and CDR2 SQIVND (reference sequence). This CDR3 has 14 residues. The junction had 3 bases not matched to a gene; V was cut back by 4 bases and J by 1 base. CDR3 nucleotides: TGTGCCAGTAGTACAACAGGGGCGAACACTGAAGCTTTCTTT. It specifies CASSTTGANTEAFF. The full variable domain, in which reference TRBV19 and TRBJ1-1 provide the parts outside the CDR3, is DGGITQSPKYLFRKEGQNVTLSCEQNLNHDAMYWYRQDPGQGLRLIYYSQIVNDFQKGDIAEGYSVSREKKESFPLTVTSAQKNPTAFYLCASSTTGANTEAFFGQGTRLTVV.

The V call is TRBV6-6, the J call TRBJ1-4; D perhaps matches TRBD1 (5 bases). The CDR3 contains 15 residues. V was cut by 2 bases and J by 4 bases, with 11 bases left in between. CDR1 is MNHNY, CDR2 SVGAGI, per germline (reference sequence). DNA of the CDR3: TGTGCCAGCAGTTACGGGGCAGGACGTAATGAAAAACTGTTTTTT. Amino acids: CASSYGAGRNEKLFF.

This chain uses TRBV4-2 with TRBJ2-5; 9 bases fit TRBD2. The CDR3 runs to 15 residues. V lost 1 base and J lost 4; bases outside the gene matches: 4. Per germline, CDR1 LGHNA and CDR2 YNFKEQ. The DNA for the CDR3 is TGTGCCAGCAGCCAAGGACTAGCGGAGTCAGAGACCCAGTACTTC. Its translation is CASSQGLAESETQYF.

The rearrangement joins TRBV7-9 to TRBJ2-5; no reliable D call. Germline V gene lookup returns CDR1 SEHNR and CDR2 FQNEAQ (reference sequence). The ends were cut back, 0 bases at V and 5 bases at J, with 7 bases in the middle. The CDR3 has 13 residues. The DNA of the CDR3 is TGTGCCAGCAGCTTAGCGGCGAGGGAGACCCAGTACTTC. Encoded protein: CASSLAARETQYF.

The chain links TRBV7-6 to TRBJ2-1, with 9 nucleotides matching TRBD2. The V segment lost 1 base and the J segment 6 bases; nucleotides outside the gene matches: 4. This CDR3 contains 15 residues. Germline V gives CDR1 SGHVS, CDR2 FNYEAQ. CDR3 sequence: CASSLGGTSSNEQFF. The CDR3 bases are TGTGCCAGCAGCTTAGGAGGGACTAGCAGCAATGAGCAGTTCTTC.

CDR3 DNA: TGTGCCAGCAGCCTTGGACTGTTACAAGAGACCCAGTACTTC. Protein sequence: CASSLGLLQETQYF. V is TRBV14 and J is TRBJ2-5, with TRBD2 as a possible D gene (5 bases). Trimming removed 4 bases at V and 2 bases at J, with 11 bases between. The CDR3 is 14 amino acids. The germline gives CDR1 SGHDN, CDR2 FVKESK.

Here the CDR3 reads CASIEGLSTDTQYF. CDR3 nucleotides: TGTGCCAGCATCGAGGGCCTTAGCACAGATACGCAGTATTTT. This chain links TRBV18 with TRBJ2-3, with a tentative D call TRBD2 (5 bases). The ends were cut back, 8 bases at V and 0 bases at J, with 12 bases in the middle. The CDR3 has 14 amino acids. Germline lookup yields CDR1 KGHSH and CDR2 LQKENI.

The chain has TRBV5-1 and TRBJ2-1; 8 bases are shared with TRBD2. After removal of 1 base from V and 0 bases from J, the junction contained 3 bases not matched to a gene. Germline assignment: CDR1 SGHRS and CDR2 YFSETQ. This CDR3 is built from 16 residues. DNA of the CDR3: TGCGCCAGCAGCTTGACTAGCGGAAGCTCCTACAATGAGCAGTTCTTC. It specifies CASSLTSGSSYNEQFF.

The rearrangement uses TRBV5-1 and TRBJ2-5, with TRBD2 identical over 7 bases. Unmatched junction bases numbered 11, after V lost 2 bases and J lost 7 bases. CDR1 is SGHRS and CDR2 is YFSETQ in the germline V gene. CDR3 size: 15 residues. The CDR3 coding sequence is TGCGCCAGCAGCTTAGAGAGTTCTAGCGGATCGACCCAGTACTTC. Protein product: CASSLESSSGSTQYF. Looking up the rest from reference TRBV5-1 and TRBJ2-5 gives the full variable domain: KAGVTQTPRYLIKTRGQQVTLSCSPISGHRSVSWYQQTPGQGLQFLFEYFSETQRNKGNFPGRFSGRQFSNSRSEMNVSTLELGDSALYLCASSLESSSGSTQYFGPGTRLLVL.

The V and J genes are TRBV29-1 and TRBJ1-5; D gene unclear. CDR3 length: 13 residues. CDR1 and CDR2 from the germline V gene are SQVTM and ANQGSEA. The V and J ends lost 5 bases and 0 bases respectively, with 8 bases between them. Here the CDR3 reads CSVQENSNQPQHF. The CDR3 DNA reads TGCAGCGTTCAGGAAAATAGCAATCAGCCCCAGCATTTT. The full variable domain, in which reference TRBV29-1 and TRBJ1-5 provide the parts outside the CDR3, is SAVISQKPSRDICQRGTSLTIQCQVDSQVTMMFWYRQQPGQSLTLIATANQGSEATYESGFVIDKFPISRPNLTFSTLTVSNMSPEDSSIYLCSVQENSNQPQHFGDGTRLSIL.

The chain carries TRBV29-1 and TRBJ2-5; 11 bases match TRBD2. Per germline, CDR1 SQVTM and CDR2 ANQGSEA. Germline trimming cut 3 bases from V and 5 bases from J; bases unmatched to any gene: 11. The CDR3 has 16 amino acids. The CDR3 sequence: CSVDGLAGERLETQYF. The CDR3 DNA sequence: TGCAGCGTTGACGGACTAGCGGGCGAGAGGTTGGAGACCCAGTACTTC. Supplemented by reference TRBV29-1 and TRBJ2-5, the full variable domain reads SAVISQKPSRDICQRGTSLTIQCQVDSQVTMMFWYRQQPGQSLTLIATANQGSEATYESGFVIDKFPISRPNLTFSTLTVSNMSPEDSSIYLCSVDGLAGERLETQYFGPGTRLLVL.

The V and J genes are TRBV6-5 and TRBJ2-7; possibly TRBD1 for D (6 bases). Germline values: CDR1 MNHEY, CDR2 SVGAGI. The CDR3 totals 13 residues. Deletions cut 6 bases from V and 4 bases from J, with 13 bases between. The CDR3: CASSQGSPYEQYF. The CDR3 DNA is TGTGCCAGCAGCCAGGGGTCCCCTTACGAGCAGTACTTC.